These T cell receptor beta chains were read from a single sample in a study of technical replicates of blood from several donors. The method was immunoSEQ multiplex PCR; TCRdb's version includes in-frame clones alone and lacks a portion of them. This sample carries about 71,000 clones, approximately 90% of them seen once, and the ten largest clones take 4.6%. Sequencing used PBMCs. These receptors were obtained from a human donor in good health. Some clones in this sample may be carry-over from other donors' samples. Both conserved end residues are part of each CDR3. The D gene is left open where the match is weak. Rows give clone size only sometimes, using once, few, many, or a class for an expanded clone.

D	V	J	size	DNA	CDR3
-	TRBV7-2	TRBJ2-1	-	TGTGCCAGCAGCTTAGGCAGGGGCAGGCAGGACAATGAGCAGTTCTTC	CASSLGRGRQDNEQFF
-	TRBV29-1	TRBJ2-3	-	TGCAGCGTAAAAGGGGGGGGGCGAGGTGATACGCAGTATTTT	CSVKGGGRGDTQYF
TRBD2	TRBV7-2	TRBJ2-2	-	TGTGCCAGCAGCGTGACTAGCTACACCGGGGAGCTGTTTTTT	CASSVTSYTGELFF
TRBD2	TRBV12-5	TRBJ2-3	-	TGTGCTAGTGGATTGACCGGGACTAGCGTCGGATTGCAGTATTTT	CASGLTGTSVGLQYF
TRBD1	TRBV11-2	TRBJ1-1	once	TGTGCCAGCAGCTCCGTACAGGGGGCACGGTACACTGAAGCTTTCTTT	CASSSVQGARYTEAFF
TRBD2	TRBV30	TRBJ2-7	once	TGTGCCTGGACCCTTAGCGGGGCTCCCCTCTCCTACGAGCAGTACTTC	CAWTLSGAPLSYEQYF
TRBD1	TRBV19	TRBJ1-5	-	TGTGCCAGTAGAGAACCGGGACAGGGCTACAATCAGCCCCAGCATTTT	CASREPGQGYNQPQHF
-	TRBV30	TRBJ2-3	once	TGTGCCTGGAGGACAGCCGGCACAGATACGCAGTATTTT	CAWRTAGTDTQYF
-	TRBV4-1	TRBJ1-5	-	TGCGCCAGCAGCCAGGGACAACCTGGATCTGGGCCCCAGCATTTT	CASSQGQPGSGPQHF
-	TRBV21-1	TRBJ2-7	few	TGTGCCAGCAGCAAACTGGAGCGCTACGAGCAGTACTTC	CASSKLERYEQYF
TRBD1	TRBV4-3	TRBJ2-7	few	TGCGCCAGCAGCCAAGGGGACAGGGGGAGCTCCTACGAGCAGTACTTC	CASSQGDRGSSYEQYF
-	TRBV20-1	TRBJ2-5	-	TGCAGTGCCCGCCAGAAGGAGACCCAGTACTTC	CSARQKETQYF
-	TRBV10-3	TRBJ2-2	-	TGTGCCATCAGACCTTCCCTCCTACTGTCCGGGGAGCTGTTTTTT	CAIRPSLLLSGELFF
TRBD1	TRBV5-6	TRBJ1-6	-	TGTGCCAGCAGCTTGGCTTGGACAGGGGGCCGTTCACCCCTCCACTTT	CASSLAWTGGRSPLHF
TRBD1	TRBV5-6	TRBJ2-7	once	TGTGCCAGCAGCTTTGCAGGGGGTGGCGAGCAGTACTTC	CASSFAGGGEQYF
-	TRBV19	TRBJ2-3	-	TGTGCCAGTCTGGGAGGCCCTCGTACGCAGTATTTT	CASLGGPRTQYF
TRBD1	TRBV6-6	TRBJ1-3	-	TGTGCCAGCAGTTACGACAGGGGAAGCTCTGGAAACACCATATATTTT	CASSYDRGSSGNTIYF
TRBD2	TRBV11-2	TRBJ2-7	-	TGTGCCAGCAGGAGGTGGGCTAGCGGAACCTACGAGCAGTACTTC	CASRRWASGTYEQYF
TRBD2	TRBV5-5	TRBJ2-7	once	TGTGCCAGCAGCTTAGGACTAGCGGTAAGCTCCTACGAGCAGTACTTC	CASSLGLAVSSYEQYF
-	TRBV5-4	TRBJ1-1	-	TGTGCCAGCAGCTTGGATCGGGGGATCACTGAAGCTTTCTTT	CASSLDRGITEAFF
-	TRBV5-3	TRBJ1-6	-	TGTGCCAGAAGCTTCGACAGTTTTGATTCACCCCTCCACTTT	CARSFDSFDSPLHF
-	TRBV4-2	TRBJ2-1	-	TGTGCCAGCAGCCAAGTTTCGGGACTGTCTCAAAATGAGCAGTTCTTC	CASSQVSGLSQNEQFF
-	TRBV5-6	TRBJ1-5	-	TGTGCCAGCAGCTTTCAGGGAAGACAGCCCCAGCATTTT	CASSFQGRQPQHF
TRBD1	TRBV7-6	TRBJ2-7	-	TGTGCCAGCAGTCTACAGGGGGACTACGAGCAGTACTTC	CASSLQGDYEQYF
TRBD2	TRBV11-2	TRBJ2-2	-	TGTGCCAGCAGCTTAGGGGCTAGCGGGAGTCGAACCGGGGAGCTGTTTTTT	CASSLGASGSRTGELFF
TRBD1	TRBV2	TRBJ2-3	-	TGTGCCAGCAGTGGGGGACAGGGGGGACTTGCCACAGATACGCAGTATTTT	CASSGGQGGLATDTQYF
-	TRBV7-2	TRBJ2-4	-	TGTGCCAGCAGCTTGGAGGTCAAAAACATTCAGTACTTC	CASSLEVKNIQYF
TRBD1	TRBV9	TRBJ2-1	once	TGTGCCAGTGCCGGACAGGGGGACAATGAGCAGTTCTTC	CASAGQGDNEQFF
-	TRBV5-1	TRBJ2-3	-	TGCGCCAGCAGCTTAGAAGTGACAGGGAGGACGCAGTATTTT	CASSLEVTGRTQYF
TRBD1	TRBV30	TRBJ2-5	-	TGTGCCTGGAGTGCCGAGGGACAGGGAAGAAAAGAGACCCAGTACTTC	CAWSAEGQGRKETQYF
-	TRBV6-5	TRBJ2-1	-	TGTGCCAGCAGCTTACTAGCAAACTCCTACAATGAGCAGTTCTTC	CASSLLANSYNEQFF